This T cell receptor (beta chain) was retrieved from a study of blood T cell repertoires in COVID-19. Assay used: immunoSEQ multiplex PCR; TCRdb lists only in-frame clones, some missing. The sample yields 15,000 to 20,000 clones, about 89% seen once. V gave up 3 bases and J gave up 5 bases; unmatched junction bases: 10. The CDR3 loop spans 16 amino acids. Germline-derived CDR1 and CDR2 are SGHTA and FQGTGA. Sample: peripheral blood. The receptor comes from a woman older than 75 with COVID-19, enrolled during active disease. This rearrangement joins TRBV7-3 to TRBJ1-2; 9 bases agree with TRBD1. The chain's CDR3 is CASSFLPGQGLYGYTF. The DNA of the CDR3 is TGTGCCAGCAGCTTCCTTCCGGGACAGGGTTTATATGGCTACACCTTC.